The 8 T cell receptor beta chains in this list originate from one sample, sequenced in a study of CD8 T cells in ankylosing spondylitis. No cognate antigen is known for these TCRs. Notes on the study in general: One TCR beta motif, made up of fewer than 10 highly homologous variants, appeared characteristic of ankylosing spondylitis blood.

MiXCR, applied by TCRdb to the 5' RACE reads, yields one record per CDR3 protein. The table includes under 950,000 distinct CDR3 sequences, around 20% detected once. Sample: blood, either unsorted or a sorted T cell fraction (not recorded which). These receptors all come from a male donor with ankylosing spondylitis.

CDR3 sequence reads: CASSLQWSEQFF. CDR3 bases: TGTGCCAGCAGCCTTCAATGGAGTGAGCAGTTCTTC. The chain is built from TRBV5-6 and TRBJ2-1; D is unresolved. This CDR3 spans 12 amino acids. Trimming stripped 4 bases from V and 9 bases from J, with 11 bases between. CDR1 is SGHDT, CDR2 YYEEEE, per germline.

V is TRBV19 and J is TRBJ1-5; the match to TRBD1 covers 7 bases. CDR1 is LNHDA and CDR2 is SQIVND in the germline V gene (reference sequence). The CDR3 runs 17 residues. V lost 3 bases to trimming and J lost 5 bases; unmatched junction nucleotides: 13. CDR3: CASSMGQNLRGHQPQHF. In DNA form, the CDR3 reads TGTGCCAGTAGTATGGGGCAGAATTTGAGGGGGCATCAGCCCCAGCATTTT.

This clonotype turned up a few times. The chain has TRBV20-1 and TRBJ2-3; D not resolved. CDR3 length: 14 amino acids. In germline, CDR1 is DFQATT, CDR2 SNEGSKA (reference sequence). The germline V and J ends were trimmed by 0 bases and 0 bases, with 7 bases remaining between them. CDR3 coding DNA: TGCAGTGCTAGAGACGGGCGCAGCACAGATACGCAGTATTTT. Its protein product is CSARDGRSTDTQYF.

The chain is built from TRBV29-1 and TRBJ1-1; maybe TRBD1 (6 bases). Deletions cut 6 bases from V and 0 bases from J, with 11 bases between. The CDR3 is made up of 13 amino acids. In germline, CDR1 is SQVTM, CDR2 ANQGSEA. In nucleotides, the CDR3 is TGCAGCGTGGGGGCTGGGGTGAACACTGAAGCTTTCTTT. It is translated as CSVGAGVNTEAFF.

This clonotype was seen at least ten times. V gene TRBV25-1 combines with J gene TRBJ1-1; D is unclear. CDR3 size: 14 residues. Germline-derived CDR1 and CDR2 are MGHDK and SYGVNS. V dropped 1 base and J dropped 1 base, with 7 bases sitting between them. This chain's CDR3 is CASSEWGENTEAFF. DNA for the CDR3: TGTGCCAGCAGTGAATGGGGAGAGAACACTGAAGCTTTCTTT.

The chain is built from TRBV12-3 or TRBV12-4 and TRBJ1-1, with D hard to call. The CDR3 runs to 14 residues. With 5 bases removed from V and 1 base from J, the gap between germline ends came to 11 bases. DNA for the CDR3: TGTGCCAGCAGTCCCAACCTTGGGAACACTGAAGCTTTCTTT. Its protein product is CASSPNLGNTEAFF.

A word on this clonotype: This CDR3 is missing its conserved last phenylalanine or tryptophan, likely due to a read error. No DNA is shown, since the ends of the CDR3 on it are uncertain; the CDR3 is the one TCRdb lists. The chain links TRBV11-1 to TRBJ2-1; TRBD2, the D gene given by the table, was not confirmed from the DNA. Germline assignment: CDR1 SGHAT and CDR2 FQDESV (reference sequence). The CDR3 is made up of 13 amino acids, end residues included. The CDR3 is CASSSRTLAPLAV.

J is TRBJ1-1 and V is TRBV20-1, with 12 bases aligning to TRBD1. Unmatched junction bases numbered 7, after V lost 3 bases and J lost 2 bases. The CDR3 consists of 16 residues. The germline gives CDR1 DFQATT, CDR2 SNEGSKA (reference sequence). CDR3 DNA sequence: TGCAGTGCTAGGCCCCCGGGACAGGGGGCCAACACTGAAGCTTTCTTT. Translation: CSARPPGQGANTEAFF.